This T cell receptor (beta chain) was identified during a study of blood T cell repertoires in COVID-19. Study information: Italy, Spain and the United States were the sources of the convalescent and acute COVID-19 samples.

Original methodology: Cell counts per sample came from amplifying reference gene primers. TCRdb's copy holds only in-frame clones and misses some; the assay was immunoSEQ multiplex PCR. The V and J calls and clone size were taken over from that table, and D and trimming were inferred from the DNA. The table shows 95,000 to 100,000 clones, with approximately 79% occurring only once. The V and J ends lost 3 bases and 4 bases, in that order; junction bases with no gene match: 5. This CDR3 has 16 residues. Per germline, CDR1 SGHRS and CDR2 YFSETQ. The J gene is TRBJ2-1, the V gene TRBV5-1; 12 bases are a match to TRBD2. The sample consisted of peripheral blood. The TCR comes from a woman over 75 with active or convalescent COVID-19. The CDR3 bases are TGCGCCAGCAGCTCAGAAGGACTAGCGGGGTACAATGAGCAGTTCTTC. This translates into CASSSEGLAGYNEQFF.